The 24 T cell receptor beta chains below come from one sample, sequenced in a study of neoadjuvant anti-PD-1 for oral cavity cancer. Data came from immunoSEQ multiplex PCR; TCRdb stores just in-frame clones and leaves some out. Of 84,000 or so clones listed, about four fifths are singletons. The sample here was PBMCs, taken before nivolumab (anti-PD-1) treatment. The receptor source for this set is a person aged 35 to 85 with oral cavity squamous cell carcinoma.

The chain recombines TRBV20-1 with TRBJ1-5; D call uncertain. Trimming cost V 5 bases and J 7 bases, with 3 bases left between them. The CDR3 spans 9 residues. CDR1 DFQATT and CDR2 SNEGSKA come from the germline V gene (reference sequence). CDR3 in amino acids: CSAGQPQHF. The CDR3 region has the DNA TGCAGTGCTGGACAGCCCCAGCATTTT.

CDR3 nucleotides: TGTGCCAGCGGGGCCGGGACTAGCGGGAGGTACGAGCAGTACTTC. Protein: CASGAGTSGRYEQYF. The chain has TRBV28 and TRBJ2-7; 15 nucleotides match TRBD2. V shed 8 bases and J 4 bases; nucleotides not matched to a gene: 6. The CDR3 sequence is 15 residues long. The germline V gene encodes CDR1 MDHEN and CDR2 SYDVKM. Using reference TRBV28 and TRBJ2-7 for the parts outside the CDR3, the full variable domain is DVKVTQSSRYLVKRTGEKVFLECVQDMDHENMFWYRQDPGLGLRLIYFSYDVKMKEKGDIPEGYSVSREKKERFSLILESASTNQTSMYLCASGAGTSGRYEQYFGPGTRLTVT.

This clone has just one count. This rearrangement joins TRBV6-1 to TRBJ1-5; no clear D gene. V lost 7 bases and J 1 base, leaving 8 bases between the germline ends. CDR3 size: 13 residues. Germline CDR1 is MNHNS and CDR2 is SASEGT. The chain's CDR3 is CASIKESNQPQHF. The DNA for the CDR3 is TGTGCCAGCATAAAAGAGAGCAATCAGCCCCAGCATTTT.

V is TRBV19 and J is TRBJ2-3, with no clear D. The CDR3 is 16 amino acids. Germline V CDR1 and CDR2: LNHDA, SQIVND (reference sequence). V lost 7 bases and J lost 1, with 18 bases in between. The CDR3 reads CASNHGQPPRTDTQYF. The CDR3 region has the DNA TGTGCCAGTAACCATGGGCAGCCCCCACGCACAGATACGCAGTATTTT.

The chain has TRBV2 and TRBJ1-3; D remains ambiguous. Germline V gene lookup returns CDR1 SNHLY and CDR2 FYNNEI. V was shortened by 0 bases and J by 0 bases, with 9 bases between the two germline ends. The CDR3 spans 16 residues. Written as DNA, the CDR3 is TGTGCCAGCAGTGAAGCGGAGGCCTCCTCTGGAAACACCATATATTTT. Its protein is CASSEAEASSGNTIYF.

The V gene is TRBV27, the J gene TRBJ1-2; 7 bases align to TRBD1. After removal of 5 bases from V and 7 bases from J, the junction contained 13 bases not matched to a gene. Germline loops: CDR1 MNHEY, CDR2 SMNVEV (reference sequence). The CDR3 loop spans 15 amino acids. The CDR3 protein is CASSPKDRQFSGYTF. CDR3 nucleotides: TGTGCCAGCAGTCCCAAGGACAGGCAGTTCAGTGGCTACACCTTC.

The rearrangement uses TRBV2 and TRBJ2-3; no definite D call. V lost 7 bases and J 3 bases, leaving 11 bases between the germline ends. This CDR3 has 13 amino acids. Germline V lookup: CDR1 SNHLY, CDR2 FYNNEI. The CDR3 spells CASNWAATDTQYF. Written as DNA, the CDR3 is TGTGCCAGCAACTGGGCAGCGACAGATACGCAGTATTTT.

The chain combines TRBV10-3 with TRBJ1-1, with a possible D match to TRBD1 (6 bases). Germline V gene data show CDR1 as ENHRY and CDR2 as SYGVKD. This CDR3 is built from 13 residues. V was cut by 3 bases and J by 5 bases, with 10 bases left in between. This chain's CDR3 is CAISDGGTTEAFF. The CDR3 DNA is TGTGCCATCAGTGATGGGGGCACAACTGAAGCTTTCTTT.

J is TRBJ1-4 and V is TRBV6-5, with 7 bases aligning to TRBD1. The germline V gene encodes CDR1 MNHEY and CDR2 SVGAGI. V shed 2 bases and J 6 bases; nucleotides not matched to a gene: 0. This CDR3 spans 13 amino acids. The CDR3 loop reads CASSYDRDEKLFF. The CDR3 DNA is TGTGCCAGCAGTTACGACAGGGATGAAAAACTGTTTTTT.

This chain links TRBV30 with TRBJ2-4; D may match TRBD1 or TRBD2 (5 bases each). Trimming took 0 bases from V and 3 from J, leaving 12 bases between them. The germline gives CDR1 GTSNPN, CDR2 SVGIG (reference sequence). The CDR3 is 15 residues long. CDR3 protein: CAWSVVGAGKNIQYF. CDR3 nucleotide sequence: TGTGCCTGGAGTGTAGTCGGGGCTGGCAAAAACATTCAGTACTTC.

The rearrangement uses TRBV9 and TRBJ1-1, with TRBD1 identical over 9 bases. The CDR3 is 14 residues long. CDR1 SGDLS and CDR2 YYNGEE come from the germline V gene. Trimming removed 3 bases from V and 3 bases from J; junction bases left unmatched: 3. Here the CDR3 reads CASSGGQGHTEAFF. The CDR3 nucleotides read TGTGCCAGCAGCGGCGGACAGGGGCACACTGAAGCTTTCTTT.

The J gene is TRBJ1-2, the V gene TRBV6-6; D is unresolved. Germline V gene sequence: CDR1 MNHNY, CDR2 SVGAGI (reference sequence). V gave up 1 base and J gave up 7 bases, with 16 bases separating them. The CDR3 runs to 15 residues. The CDR3 DNA follows: TGTGCCAGCAGTTACTGGGCGGAGGGCGCGGGTGGCTACACCTTC. This gives the protein CASSYWAEGAGGYTF.

The rearrangement uses TRBV2 and TRBJ2-7, with 12 bases fitting TRBD2. The CDR3 runs 14 residues. Germline loops: CDR1 SNHLY, CDR2 FYNNEI. V gave up 6 bases and J gave up 10 bases; unmatched junction bases: 10. The CDR3 spells CASRPGLAGPEQYF. The CDR3, as DNA: TGTGCCAGCAGACCGGGACTAGCGGGCCCGGAACAGTACTTC.

The chain employs TRBV6-6 and TRBJ2-2; 10 nucleotides align to TRBD1. With V trimmed by 5 bases and J by 5 bases, 8 bases remained unmatched. Per the germline V gene, CDR1 is MNHNY and CDR2 is SVGAGI (reference sequence). The CDR3 sequence is 16 residues long. CDR3 residues: CASSPPGQGKTGELFF. The CDR3 DNA follows: TGTGCCAGCAGTCCTCCGGGACAGGGGAAAACCGGGGAGCTGTTTTTT.

V gene TRBV6-6 combines with J gene TRBJ1-5, with 9 bases lining up with TRBD1. The CDR3 has 14 amino acids. J lost 7 bases, V lost 7 bases, and 8 bases had no gene match. Germline V gene sequence: CDR1 MNHNY, CDR2 SVGAGI (reference sequence). The CDR3 sequence is CASTPGQGIQPQHF. CDR3 sequence (DNA): TGTGCCAGCACCCCGGGACAGGGTATCCAGCCCCAGCATTTT.

J is TRBJ1-3 and V is TRBV2; D ambiguous. Deletions cut 3 bases from V and 9 bases from J, with 12 bases between. The germline V gene encodes CDR1 SNHLY and CDR2 FYNNEI. The CDR3 runs 13 residues. The CDR3 nucleotides read TGTGCCAGCAGTGAGCAGAAGGGCGGCACCATATATTTT. The encoded protein is CASSEQKGGTIYF.

This sequence joins TRBV4-1 and TRBJ2-1; 8 nucleotides align to TRBD1. This CDR3 is 15 amino acids long. CDR1 and CDR2 from the germline V gene are MGHRA and YSYEKL. With 4 bases clipped from V and 8 bases from J, the junction kept 10 bases outside the gene matches. DNA for the CDR3: TGCGCCAGCAGCCCCGGACAGGGCAGGGTCGATGAGCAGTTCTTC. The encoded protein is CASSPGQGRVDEQFF.

This chain joins TRBV28 and TRBJ2-1, with 10 bases fitting TRBD1. This CDR3 region has 14 residues. With V trimmed by 9 bases and J by 7 bases, 9 bases remained unmatched. Germline loops: CDR1 MDHEN, CDR2 SYDVKM. CDR3 sequence: CASWYRDRGNEQFF. As DNA, the CDR3 is TGTGCCAGTTGGTACCGGGACAGGGGAAATGAGCAGTTCTTC. Variable domain in full (rest from reference TRBV28 and TRBJ2-1): DVKVTQSSRYLVKRTGEKVFLECVQDMDHENMFWYRQDPGLGLRLIYFSYDVKMKEKGDIPEGYSVSREKKERFSLILESASTNQTSMYLCASWYRDRGNEQFFGPGTRLTVL.

This rearrangement joins TRBV9 to TRBJ2-1, with 10 bases lining up with TRBD2. Germline CDR1 is SGDLS and CDR2 is YYNGEE. V lost 4 bases to trimming and J lost 7 bases; unmatched junction nucleotides: 11. There are 16 residues in the CDR3. The CDR3 spells CASSLSLAGVLNEQFF. CDR3 DNA: TGTGCCAGCAGCCTTTCTCTAGCGGGAGTTCTAAATGAGCAGTTCTTC.

The chain uses TRBV5-5 and TRBJ1-5; a weak D match, TRBD1 (6 bases). Trimming took off 4 bases at V and 0 bases at J, with 14 bases between the two ends. CDR3 length: 16 amino acids. CDR1 is SGHKS, CDR2 YYEKEE, per germline (reference sequence). CDR3 bases: TGTGCCAGCAGCGTTGGAGGGGGTACTAGCAATCAGCCCCAGCATTTT. It encodes CASSVGGGTSNQPQHF.

The chain employs TRBV6-1 and TRBJ1-3; D unresolved. The CDR3 is 14 amino acids. Trimming removed 5 bases from V and 4 bases from J, with 12 bases in between. Germline V gene sequence: CDR1 MNHNS, CDR2 SASEGT. CDR3 region: CASSTRTAGNTIYF. The CDR3 region has the DNA TGTGCCAGCAGTACCCGGACGGCGGGAAACACCATATATTTT.

This chain uses TRBV5-1 with TRBJ1-1; possible D gene TRBD1, 5 bases. V dropped 1 base and J dropped 0 bases, with 10 bases sitting between them. The V gene's germline CDR1 is SGHRS and CDR2 YFSETQ. The length of the CDR3 is 15 residues. The DNA of the CDR3 is TGCGCCAGCAGCTTGTGGGGGACTATGAACACTGAAGCTTTCTTT. This encodes CASSLWGTMNTEAFF.

The gene calls are TRBV7-9 and TRBJ2-7; weak D call: TRBD2 (5 bases). V lost 3 bases and J 6 bases, leaving 15 bases between the germline ends. This CDR3 has 14 residues. The germline CDR1 and CDR2 sequences are SEHNR and FQNEAQ (reference sequence). The CDR3 bases are TGTGCCAGCAGCTTGATCGAGGGAAGGTCCGAGCAGTACTTC. Translation: CASSLIEGRSEQYF. Using reference TRBV7-9 and TRBJ2-7 for the parts outside the CDR3, the full variable domain is DTGVSQNPRHKITKRGQNVTFRCDPISEHNRLYWYRQTLGQGPEFLTYFQNEAQLEKSRLLSDRFSAERPKGSFSTLEIQRTEQGDSAMYLCASSLIEGRSEQYFGPGTRLTVT.

In its sample, this clone was seen a few times. The rearrangement joins TRBV7-3 to TRBJ2-7; D may be TRBD1 (6 bases). Germline CDR1 reads SGHTA; CDR2 reads FQGTGA. Trimming left V 5 bases short and J 1 base short, with 15 bases between. The CDR3 has 15 amino acids. CDR3 region: CASSLQAGTSYEQYF. Here the CDR3 DNA reads TGTGCCAGCAGCCTACAAGCCGGGACATCCTACGAGCAGTACTTC.